This T cell receptor (beta chain) was sequenced during a study of blood T cell repertoires in COVID-19 (dated by TCRdb to 2018 to 2020). About the full investigation: The collaborator samples originated in the United States, Italy and Spain and spanned the acute and convalescent phases of COVID-19. The samples were drawn from the first 160 participants of the ongoing ImmuneRACE study and from 1,200 or so subjects provided by 6 global collaborators. The dataset comprised deeply sampled blood TCRbeta repertoires from subjects exposed to, actively infected with, or recovered from COVID-19. Where available, HLA class I and class II types were taken from metadata supplied by the sample provider and were not determined by assay-based typing. Sample metadata almost always included a de-identified subject ID, COVID-19 status, age in years and sex. The repertoires were released in a freely available public database intended as a resource for research on the immune response to SARS-CoV-2. The prospective study material was composed of cDNA or gDNA derived from T cells, B-cell-depleted T cells, or PBMCs.

As regards this clone: The antigen this receptor binds is unknown. One base away there is no much larger clone; base qualities are not given.

At one collaborating source in Seattle, patients were enrolled during active infection and were followed longitudinally through the course of disease. Each collaborating institution followed its own protocols to collect whole blood in K2EDTA tubes. For TCRbeta analysis, collaborators shipped samples as frozen whole blood, isolated PBMCs, or DNA extracted from either of those sample types. Reading from cysteine to phenylalanine, the CDR3 counts 13 amino acids. Just CDR3 DNA is preserved here, 39 bases in frame from base 1. V is cut by 1 base and J by 3 bases, and the space between the germline ends is 6 bases. The germline V gene yields SGHVS for CDR1 and FQNEAQ for CDR2. The immunoSEQ Assay, a bias-controlled multiplex PCR, was used to amplify TCRbeta CDR3 regions from genomic DNA. The original methods were these. Within the assay, amplification of reference gene primers was used to estimate how many nucleated cells each sample contained. To quantify the absolute abundance of each unique TCRbeta CDR3 rearrangement, sequence reads were collapsed and filtered. Productive Simpson clonality was computed per sample as the square root of Simpson's diversity index over productive rearrangements. TCRdb limited this immuneACCESS table to in-frame rearrangements with V and J called. A share of clones is missing; checked studies link under half to unresolved V genes, and the rest is unexplained. The DNA gave D and trimming, while V, J and clone size come from that table. The table for this sample lists 250,000 to 300,000 clones; over 80% of them were counted only once. The ten largest clones add up to 10% to 13% of the sample.

Study-level results and caveats: How much clinical and demographic metadata was included differed by source and by participant, and the metadata was provided uncurated.

Sample: peripheral blood. The chain is assembled from TRBV7-8 and TRBJ1-2, with no D gene named confidently. The TCR was taken from a woman aged 70-85 years with COVID-19, enrolled during active disease. CDR3 reads: CASSLGLYYGYTF. The DNA reads as follows: TGTGCCAGCAGCTTAGGTCTGTACTATGGCTACACCTTC. The variable domain in full, with residues beyond the CDR3 obtained from the reference TRBV7-8 and TRBJ1-2 genes, is GAGVSQSPRYKVAKRGQDVALRCDPISGHVSLFWYQQALGQGPEFLTYFQNEAQLDKSGLPSDRFFAERPEGSVSTLKIQRTQQEDSAVYLCASSLGLYYGYTFGSGTRLTVV.